Detailed here is one TCR beta chain. CDR1 and CDR2 (germline): KGHSH, LQKENI. V was clipped by 8 bases and J by 1 base, with 17 bases between them. This CDR3 is built from 16 residues. This PCR relied on a set of 60 Vbeta primers and 13 Jbeta primers. The table came from immunoSEQ multiplex PCR; TCRdb's copy has only in-frame clones and leaves some out. The sample data list approximately 70,000 clones. This specimen comes from a study of cytomegalovirus exposure and HLA in healthy donors. The rearrangement uses TRBV18 and TRBJ2-2; perhaps TRBD2 as D (5 bases). The sequence was collected from a female donor in good health and CMV-seropositive. Specimen: PBMCs. In DNA, the CDR3 is TGTGCCAGCAATCGTAGGGAGATCAAGAACACCGGGGAGCTGTTTTTT. It codes for CASNRREIKNTGELFF.